These 13 T cell receptor beta chains originate from one sample sequenced in a study of blood T cell repertoires in COVID-19. Method: immunoSEQ multiplex PCR; TCRdb's copy keeps in-frame clones and lacks some. The sample lists 200,000 or so clones, roughly 88% occurring once. The sample comprised peripheral blood. The receptors were sampled from a man aged 60 to 69 with acute or convalescent COVID-19.

The CDR3 region has the DNA TGTGCCAGCTCACCGGGACAGGGTACTTCCGGGGCCAACGTCCTGACTTTC. Translating gives CASSPGQGTSGANVLTF. The V call is TRBV18, the J call TRBJ2-6; 9 bases align to TRBD1. Germline V CDR1 and CDR2: KGHSH, LQKENI. V shed 3 bases, J shed 4 bases, and the junction held 7 bases outside the gene matches. The CDR3 loop spans 17 amino acids. The full variable domain, completed using reference TRBV18 and TRBJ2-6, is NAGVMQNPRHLVRRRGQEARLRCSPMKGHSHVYWYRQLPEEGLKFMVYLQKENIIDESGMPKERFSAEFPKEGPSILRIQQVVRGDSAAYFCASSPGQGTSGANVLTFGAGSRLTVL.

V is TRBV7-9 and J is TRBJ2-7, with D tentatively TRBD2 (6 bases). The CDR3 is 14 amino acids. Germline V CDR1 and CDR2: SEHNR, FQNEAQ (reference sequence). Trimming stripped 4 bases from V and 7 bases from J, with 17 bases between. The CDR3 loop is CASSYTSGVGEQYF. The CDR3 DNA reads TGTGCCAGCAGCTATACCTCGGGGGTCGGGGAGCAGTACTTC.

The V and J genes are TRBV7-9 and TRBJ1-1; possibly TRBD1 for D (5 bases). Germline CDR1 is SEHNR and CDR2 is FQNEAQ (reference sequence). V was shortened by 5 bases and J by 1 base, with 11 bases between the two germline ends. There are 14 residues in the CDR3. The CDR3 bases are TGTGCCAGCAGCCCCTCCACAGGGAACACTGAAGCTTTCTTT. It codes for CASSPSTGNTEAFF.

The genes are TRBV12-3 or TRBV12-4 and TRBJ1-1; D is uncertain. This CDR3 spans 13 amino acids. The germline V and J ends were trimmed by 7 bases and 3 bases, with 12 bases remaining between them. CDR3 DNA sequence: TGTGCCAGCACCTCCGATTCGGACACTGAAGCTTTCTTT. It is translated as CASTSDSDTEAFF.

V usage is TRBV7-3 and J usage is TRBJ2-3, with 8 bases lining up with TRBD2. The CDR3 loop spans 17 amino acids. Trimming at V came to 2 bases and at J to 4 bases, leaving 11 bases not matched to a gene. Germline V CDR1 and CDR2: SGHTA, FQGTGA. In DNA form, the CDR3 reads TGTGCCAGCAGCTTAGTCCCCCCCCGGGAGGGCCCAGATACGCAGTATTTT. Amino acids: CASSLVPPREGPDTQYF.

The chain has TRBV3-1 (or the pseudogene TRBV3-2) and TRBJ2-5; TRBD2 aligns across 14 bases. The CDR3 length is 14 residues. J gave up 9 bases and V 10 bases, and 10 bases lay outside the gene matches. CDR1 is LGHDT and CDR2 is YNNKEL in the germline V gene (reference sequence). The CDR3 DNA reads TGTGCCATTACAAAGGGGACTAGCGGGAGTTCCCAGTACTTC. Translating gives CAITKGTSGSSQYF.

The rearrangement joins TRBV5-1 to TRBJ1-5; the match to TRBD1 covers 9 bases. This CDR3 has 16 residues. The germline gives CDR1 SGHRS, CDR2 YFSETQ. V was clipped by 4 bases and J by 3 bases; unmatched bases: 8. The CDR3: CASSPGTGSINQPQHF. CDR3 in DNA: TGCGCCAGCAGCCCCGGGACAGGGTCTATCAATCAGCCCCAGCATTTT.

This chain links TRBV19 with TRBJ1-5, with no clear D. The CDR3 runs to 15 residues. Germline CDR1 LNHDA, CDR2 SQIVND (reference sequence). The V gene lost 7 bases and the J gene lost 0 bases, with 13 bases spanning the gap. The CDR3 sequence: CASTHRGVSNQPQHF. The CDR3, as DNA: TGTGCCAGTACCCATCGCGGGGTTAGCAATCAGCCCCAGCATTTT.

This clone is a singleton in its sample. The chain carries TRBV12-5 and TRBJ1-6, with 7 bases matching TRBD1. Germline V gene sequence: CDR1 LGHNT, CDR2 FRNRAP. The CDR3 length is 13 residues. V lost 8 bases, J lost 7 bases, and 5 bases stayed unmatched. This CDR3 is CASTGQLNSPLHF. As DNA, the CDR3 is TGTGCTAGTACGGGACAGCTAAATTCACCCCTCCACTTT.

The chain couples TRBV7-8 to TRBJ2-3; 7 nucleotides match TRBD1. The CDR3 length is 17 residues. V was clipped by 2 bases and J by 0 bases; unmatched bases: 8. Germline CDR1 and CDR2: SGHVS and FQNEAQ. CDR3 region: CASSLFQQGVSTDTQYF. CDR3 coding DNA: TGTGCCAGCAGCTTATTCCAGCAGGGGGTCAGCACAGATACGCAGTATTTT.

The gene calls are TRBV9 and TRBJ2-1; 8 bases match TRBD2. Germline V gene sequence: CDR1 SGDLS, CDR2 YYNGEE. The CDR3 loop spans 16 amino acids. V was pared by 3 bases and J by 3 bases, with 8 bases of the junction left unmatched. In nucleotides, the CDR3 is TGTGCCAGCAGCGCAAAGGGACTAGTTGACTACAATGAGCAGTTCTTC. Translated, it gives CASSAKGLVDYNEQFF.

This clone was counted between two and nine times. This chain connects TRBV11-3 to TRBJ1-1, with 7 bases matching TRBD1. Germline V CDR1 and CDR2: SGHNT, YENEEA. V was pared by 8 bases and J by 0 bases, with 12 bases of the junction left unmatched. The CDR3 has 16 residues. Here the CDR3 reads CASESRQGGVNTEAFF. The CDR3 DNA follows: TGTGCCAGCGAAAGCCGACAGGGAGGAGTGAACACTGAAGCTTTCTTT.

This chain connects TRBV7-8 to TRBJ2-7; tentative D call: TRBD1 (5 bases). CDR1 is SGHVS and CDR2 is FQNEAQ in the germline V gene. The CDR3 runs 14 residues. Trimming stripped 5 bases from V and 7 bases from J, with 18 bases between. The CDR3 protein is CASSPSSGHREQYF. CDR3 coding DNA: TGTGCCAGCAGCCCGAGCAGTGGACACAGGGAGCAGTACTTC. The variable domain in full, completed from reference TRBV7-8 and TRBJ2-7, reads GAGVSQSPRYKVAKRGQDVALRCDPISGHVSLFWYQQALGQGPEFLTYFQNEAQLDKSGLPSDRFFAERPEGSVSTLKIQRTQQEDSAVYLCASSPSSGHREQYFGPGTRLTVT.